This TCR beta chain was sequenced for a study of Graves' ophthalmopathy and Graves' hyperthyroidism. Looking at the study overall: There was a collection of peripheral blood at initial diagnosis, before any treatment. The study, taken as a whole, reports: The model predicted ophthalmopathy progression with 65% to 71% sensitivity and 72% to 85% specificity.

This clonotype showed up many times. Its antigen is unknown. Exclusion applied to patients with other autoimmune diseases, uncontrolled infections, pregnancy or lactation. Thyroid ultrasound, orbital computed tomography, TRAb, serum thyroxine and clinical symptoms formed the basis of diagnosis. TCR beta CDR3 amplification used RNA transcripts. In the first round, RT-PCR was carried out with HTBI primers, and a multiplex PCR formed the second round. TCRdb re-called the multiplex PCR reads through MiXCR, storing one row per CDR3 protein. Among about 410,000 distinct CDR3 sequences, around 18% were seen once, and the ten largest hold about 1.4%. CDR1 and CDR2 (germline): MNHEY, SMNVEV (reference sequence). Trimming at V came to 2 bases and at J to 5 bases, leaving 5 bases not matched to a gene. The length of the CDR3 is 15 residues.

The sequence came from a woman aged 18-35 years with Graves' ophthalmopathy. Sequences were obtained from peripheral blood. The chain links TRBV27 to TRBJ2-5, with 10 bases matching TRBD2. This CDR3 is CASSLTSGEGETQYF. The DNA of the CDR3 is TGTGCCAGCAGTTTAACTAGCGGGGAAGGCGAGACCCAGTACTTC.